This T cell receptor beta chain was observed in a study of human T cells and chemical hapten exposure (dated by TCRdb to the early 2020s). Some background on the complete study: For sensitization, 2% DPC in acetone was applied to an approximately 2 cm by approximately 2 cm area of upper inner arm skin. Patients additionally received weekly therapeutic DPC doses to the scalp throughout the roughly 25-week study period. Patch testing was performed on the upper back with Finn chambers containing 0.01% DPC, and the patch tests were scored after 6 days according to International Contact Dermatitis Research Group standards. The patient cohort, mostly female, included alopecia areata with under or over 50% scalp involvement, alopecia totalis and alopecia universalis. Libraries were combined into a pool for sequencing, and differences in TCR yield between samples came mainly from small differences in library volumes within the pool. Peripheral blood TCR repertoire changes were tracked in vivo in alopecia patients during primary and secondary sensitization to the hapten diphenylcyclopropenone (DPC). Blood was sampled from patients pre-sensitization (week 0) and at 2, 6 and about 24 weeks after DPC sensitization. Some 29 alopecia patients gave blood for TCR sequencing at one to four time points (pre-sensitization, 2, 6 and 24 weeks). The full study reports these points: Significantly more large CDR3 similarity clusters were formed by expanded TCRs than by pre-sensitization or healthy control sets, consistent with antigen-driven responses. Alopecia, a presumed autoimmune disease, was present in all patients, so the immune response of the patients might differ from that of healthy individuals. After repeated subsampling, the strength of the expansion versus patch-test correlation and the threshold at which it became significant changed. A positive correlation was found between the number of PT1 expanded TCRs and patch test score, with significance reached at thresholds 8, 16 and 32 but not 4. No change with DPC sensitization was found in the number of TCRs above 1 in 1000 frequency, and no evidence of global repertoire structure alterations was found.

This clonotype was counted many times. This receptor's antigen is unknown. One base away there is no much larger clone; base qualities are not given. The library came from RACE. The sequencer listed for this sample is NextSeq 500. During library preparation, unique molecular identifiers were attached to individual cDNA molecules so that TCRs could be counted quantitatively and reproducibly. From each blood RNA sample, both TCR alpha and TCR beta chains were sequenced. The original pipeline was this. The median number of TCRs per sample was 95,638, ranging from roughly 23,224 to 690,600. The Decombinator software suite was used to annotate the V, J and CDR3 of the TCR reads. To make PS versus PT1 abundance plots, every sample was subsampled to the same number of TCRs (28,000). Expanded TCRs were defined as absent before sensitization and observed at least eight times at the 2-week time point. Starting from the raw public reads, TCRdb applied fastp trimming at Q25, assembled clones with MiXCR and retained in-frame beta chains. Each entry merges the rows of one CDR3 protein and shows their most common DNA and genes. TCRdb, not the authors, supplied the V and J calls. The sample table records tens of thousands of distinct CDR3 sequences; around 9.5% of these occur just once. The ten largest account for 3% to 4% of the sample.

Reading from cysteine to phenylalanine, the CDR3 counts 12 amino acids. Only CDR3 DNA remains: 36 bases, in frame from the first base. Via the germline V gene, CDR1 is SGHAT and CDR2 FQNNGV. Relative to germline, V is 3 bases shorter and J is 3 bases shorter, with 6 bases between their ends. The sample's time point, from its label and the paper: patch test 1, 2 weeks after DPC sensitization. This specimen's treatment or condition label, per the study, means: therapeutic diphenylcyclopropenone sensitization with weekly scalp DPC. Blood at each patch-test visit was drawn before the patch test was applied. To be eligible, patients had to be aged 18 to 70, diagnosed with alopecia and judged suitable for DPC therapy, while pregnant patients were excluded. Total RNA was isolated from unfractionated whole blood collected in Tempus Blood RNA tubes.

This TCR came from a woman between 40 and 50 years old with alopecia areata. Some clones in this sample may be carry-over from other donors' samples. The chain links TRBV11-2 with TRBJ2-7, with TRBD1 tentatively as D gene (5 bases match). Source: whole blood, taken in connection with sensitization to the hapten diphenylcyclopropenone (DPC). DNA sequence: TGTGCCAGCAGCTTTACAGGCTACGAGCAGTACTTC. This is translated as CASSFTGYEQYF.